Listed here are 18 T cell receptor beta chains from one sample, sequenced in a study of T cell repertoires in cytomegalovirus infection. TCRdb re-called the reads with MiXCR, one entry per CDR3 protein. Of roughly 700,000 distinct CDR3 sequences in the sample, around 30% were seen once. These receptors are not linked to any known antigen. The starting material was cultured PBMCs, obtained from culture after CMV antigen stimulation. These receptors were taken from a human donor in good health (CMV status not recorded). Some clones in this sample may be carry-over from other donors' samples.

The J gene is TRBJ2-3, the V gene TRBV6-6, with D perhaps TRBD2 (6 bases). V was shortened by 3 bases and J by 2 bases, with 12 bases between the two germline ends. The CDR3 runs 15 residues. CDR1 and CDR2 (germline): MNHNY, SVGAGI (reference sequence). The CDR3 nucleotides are TGTGCCAGCAGTTATGGTGGCGGGGCCACAGATACGCAGTATTTT. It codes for CASSYGGGATDTQYF.

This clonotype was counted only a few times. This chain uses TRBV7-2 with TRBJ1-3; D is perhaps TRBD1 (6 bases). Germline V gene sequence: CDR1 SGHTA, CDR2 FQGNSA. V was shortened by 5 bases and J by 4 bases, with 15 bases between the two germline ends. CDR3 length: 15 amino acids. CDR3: CASSPMGGKGNTIYF. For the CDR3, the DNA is TGTGCCAGCAGCCCCATGGGGGGCAAAGGAAACACCATATATTTT.

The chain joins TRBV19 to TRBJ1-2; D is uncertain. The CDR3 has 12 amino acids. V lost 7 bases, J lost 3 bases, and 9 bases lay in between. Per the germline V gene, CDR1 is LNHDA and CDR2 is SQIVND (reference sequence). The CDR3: CASNQRYYGYTF. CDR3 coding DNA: TGTGCCAGTAATCAGCGATACTATGGCTACACCTTC.

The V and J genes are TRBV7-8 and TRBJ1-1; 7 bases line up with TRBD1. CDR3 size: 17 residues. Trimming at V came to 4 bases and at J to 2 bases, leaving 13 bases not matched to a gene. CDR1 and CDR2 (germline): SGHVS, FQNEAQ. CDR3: CASSSYPQGGLNTEAFF. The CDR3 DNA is TGTGCCAGCAGCTCCTATCCGCAGGGGGGCTTAAACACTGAAGCTTTCTTT.

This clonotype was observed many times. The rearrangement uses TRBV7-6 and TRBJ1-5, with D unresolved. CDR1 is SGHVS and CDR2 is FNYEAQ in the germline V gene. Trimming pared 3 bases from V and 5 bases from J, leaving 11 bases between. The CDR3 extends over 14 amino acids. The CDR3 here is CASSLREDYQPQHF. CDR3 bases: TGTGCCAGCAGCTTGAGAGAAGACTATCAGCCCCAGCATTTT. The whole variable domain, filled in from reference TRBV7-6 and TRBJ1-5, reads GAGVSQSPRYKVTKRGQDVALRCDPISGHVSLYWYRQALGQGPEFLTYFNYEAQQDKSGLPNDRFSAERPEGSISTLTIQRTEQRDSAMYRCASSLREDYQPQHFGDGTRLSIL.

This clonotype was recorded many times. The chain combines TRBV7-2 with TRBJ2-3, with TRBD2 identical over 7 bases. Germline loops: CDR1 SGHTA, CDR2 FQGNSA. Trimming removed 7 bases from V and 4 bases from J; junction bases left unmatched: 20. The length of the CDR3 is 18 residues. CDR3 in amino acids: CASTTDVWRTRGADTQYF. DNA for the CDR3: TGTGCCAGCACCACCGATGTTTGGCGGACCCGGGGGGCAGATACGCAGTATTTT.

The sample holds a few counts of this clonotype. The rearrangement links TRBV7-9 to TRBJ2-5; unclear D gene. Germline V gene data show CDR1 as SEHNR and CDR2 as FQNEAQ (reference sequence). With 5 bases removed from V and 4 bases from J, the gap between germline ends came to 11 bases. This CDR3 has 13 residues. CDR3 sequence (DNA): TGTGCCAGCAGCCAGCATGGGCGAGAGACCCAGTACTTC. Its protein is CASSQHGRETQYF.

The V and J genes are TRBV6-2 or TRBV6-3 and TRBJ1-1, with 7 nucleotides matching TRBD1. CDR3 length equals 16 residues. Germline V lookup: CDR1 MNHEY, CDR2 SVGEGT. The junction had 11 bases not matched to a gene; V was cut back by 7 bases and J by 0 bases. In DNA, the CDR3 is TGTGCCAGCACCCCCCCAGGGACAGCAGTGAACACTGAAGCTTTCTTT. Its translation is CASTPPGTAVNTEAFF.

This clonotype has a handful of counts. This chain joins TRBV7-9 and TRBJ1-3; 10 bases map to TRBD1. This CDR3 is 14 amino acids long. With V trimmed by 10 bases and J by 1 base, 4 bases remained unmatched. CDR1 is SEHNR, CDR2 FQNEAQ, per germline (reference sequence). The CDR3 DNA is TGTGCCATACGACAGGGGGCGTCTGGAAACACCATATATTTT. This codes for CAIRQGASGNTIYF.

CDR3 in DNA: TGTGCCAGCAGCTTGTCTAGCCGCCCGGGGGAGACCCAGTACTTC. Translation gives CASSLSSRPGETQYF. The chain links TRBV7-2 to TRBJ2-5; perhaps TRBD2 as D (5 bases). The CDR3 sequence is 15 residues long. Germline CDR1 reads SGHTA; CDR2 reads FQGNSA. V lost 3 bases to trimming and J lost 5 bases, with 16 bases between them.

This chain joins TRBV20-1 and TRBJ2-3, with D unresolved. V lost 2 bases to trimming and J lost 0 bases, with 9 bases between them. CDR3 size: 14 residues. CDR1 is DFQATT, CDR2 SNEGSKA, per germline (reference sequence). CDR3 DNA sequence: TGCAGTGCTAGACAATTTACTAGCACAGATACGCAGTATTTT. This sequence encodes CSARQFTSTDTQYF.

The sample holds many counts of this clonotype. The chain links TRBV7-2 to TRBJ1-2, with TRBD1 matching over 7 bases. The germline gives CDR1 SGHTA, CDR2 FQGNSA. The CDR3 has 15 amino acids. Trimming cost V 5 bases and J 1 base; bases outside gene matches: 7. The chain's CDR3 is CASSLGTAVNYGYTF. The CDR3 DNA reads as TGTGCCAGCAGCCTCGGGACAGCTGTTAACTATGGCTACACCTTC.

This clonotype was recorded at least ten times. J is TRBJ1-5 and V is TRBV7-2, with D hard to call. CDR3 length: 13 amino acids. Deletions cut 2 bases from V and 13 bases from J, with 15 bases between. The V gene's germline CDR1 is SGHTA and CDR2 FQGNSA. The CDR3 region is CASSLTGTTHQHF. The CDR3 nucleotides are TGTGCCAGCAGCTTAACGGGCACCACACATCAGCATTTT.

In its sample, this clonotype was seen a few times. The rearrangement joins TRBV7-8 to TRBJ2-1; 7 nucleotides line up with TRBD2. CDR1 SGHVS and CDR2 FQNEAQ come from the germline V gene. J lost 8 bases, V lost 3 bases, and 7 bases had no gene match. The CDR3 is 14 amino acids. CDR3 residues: CASSLGGSVYEQFF. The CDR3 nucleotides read TGTGCCAGCAGCTTGGGCGGGAGTGTTTATGAGCAGTTCTTC.

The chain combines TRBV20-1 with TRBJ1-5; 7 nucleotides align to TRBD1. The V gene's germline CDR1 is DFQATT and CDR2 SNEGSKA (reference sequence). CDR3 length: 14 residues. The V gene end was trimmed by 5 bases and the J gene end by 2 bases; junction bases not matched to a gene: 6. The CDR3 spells CSASEGAGNQPQHF. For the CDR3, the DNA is TGCAGTGCTTCGGAGGGGGCGGGCAATCAGCCCCAGCATTTT.

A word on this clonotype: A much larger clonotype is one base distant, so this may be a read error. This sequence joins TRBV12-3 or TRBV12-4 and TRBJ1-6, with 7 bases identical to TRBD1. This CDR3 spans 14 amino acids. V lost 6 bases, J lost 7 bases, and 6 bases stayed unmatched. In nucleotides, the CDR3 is TGTGCCAGCAGACCGGGACAGCCAAATTCACCCCTCCACTTT. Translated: CASRPGQPNSPLHF.

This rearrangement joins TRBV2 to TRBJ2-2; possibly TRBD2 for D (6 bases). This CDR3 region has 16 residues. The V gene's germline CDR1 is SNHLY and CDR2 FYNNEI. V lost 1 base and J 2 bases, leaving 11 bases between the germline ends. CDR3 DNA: TGTGCCAGCAGTGAAGTTGTGGGACTCAACACCGGGGAGCTGTTTTTT. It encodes CASSEVVGLNTGELFF.

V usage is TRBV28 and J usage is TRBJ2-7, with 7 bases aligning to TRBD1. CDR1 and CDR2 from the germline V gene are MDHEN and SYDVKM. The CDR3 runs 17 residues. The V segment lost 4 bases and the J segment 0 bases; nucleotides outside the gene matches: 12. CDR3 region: CASSSGGWSRGSYEQYF. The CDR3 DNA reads TGTGCCAGCAGTTCAGGGGGTTGGAGTAGGGGCTCCTACGAGCAGTACTTC.